This is a list of T cell receptor beta chains from one sample in a study of shared clonotypes between healthy human individuals. This table comes from immunoSEQ multiplex PCR, and its TCRdb copy is limited to in-frame clones, with some not included. The sample yields 1.6 million or so clones, over 95% seen once. The material sequenced was naive CD4+ T cells sorted from blood. The receptors stem from a man aged 25-40 years in good health. CDR3s include the opening cysteine and the closing phenylalanine or tryptophan. The order of the fields is J gene, V gene, clone size, D gene, CDR3 protein, CDR3 DNA. The D gene is left open where the match is weak. The listing skips clone size in some rows; elsewhere it reads once, few, many or a size class.

TRBJ2-2,TRBV27,NA,NA,CASSLWGLSANTGELFF,TGTGCCAGCAGTTTATGGGGTCTCTCCGCGAACACCGGGGAGCTGTTTTTT
TRBJ2-1,TRBV28,NA,TRBD2,CASSRTSYNEQFF,TGTGCCAGCAGCCGGACTAGCTACAATGAGCAGTTCTTC
TRBJ2-2,TRBV9,NA,TRBD2,CASSASGRSSGELFF,TGTGCCAGCAGCGCTAGCGGGAGGTCTTCCGGGGAGCTGTTTTTT
TRBJ2-1,TRBV7-2,NA,TRBD2,CASSLREGLAATYNEQFF,TGTGCCAGCAGCTTGCGGGAGGGACTAGCGGCCACCTACAATGAGCAGTTCTTC
TRBJ2-7,TRBV11-2,NA,NA,CASSLGQEQYF,TGTGCCAGCAGCTTAGGCCAGGAGCAGTACTTC
TRBJ2-7,TRBV18,NA,NA,CASSPAGVTYEQYF,TGTGCCAGCTCACCAGCAGGGGTCACCTACGAGCAGTACTTC
TRBJ2-7,TRBV5-4,NA,TRBD1,CASSPGQGKLYEQYF,TGTGCCAGCAGCCCGGGACAGGGGAAGCTTTACGAGCAGTACTTC
TRBJ1-1,TRBV6-5,once,NA,CASSYRGRGTEAFF,TGTGCCAGCAGTTACCGGGGGCGAGGCACTGAAGCTTTCTTT
TRBJ2-1,TRBV5-3,NA,TRBD2,CARSLVGTSGRGSYNEQFF,TGTGCCAGAAGCTTGGTGGGGACTAGCGGGAGAGGCTCCTACAATGAGCAGTTCTTC
TRBJ2-5,TRBV25-1,NA,NA,CAREQDREEETQYF,TGTGCCAGGGAGCAAGACAGGGAGGAAGAGACCCAGTACTTC
TRBJ2-7,TRBV5-1,NA,TRBD2,CASSSLAGGYEQYF,TGCGCCAGCAGCTCCCTAGCGGGAGGCTACGAGCAGTACTTC
TRBJ2-7,TRBV5-6,NA,NA,CASSLGQGPTYEQYF,TGTGCCAGCAGCTTGGGCCAGGGGCCCACCTACGAGCAGTACTTC
TRBJ2-7,TRBV19,NA,TRBD1,CASSSSTGPTYEQYF,TGTGCCAGTAGTTCCTCGACAGGGCCCACCTACGAGCAGTACTTC
TRBJ1-2,TRBV5-1,NA,TRBD1,CASSPSRTGLYGYTF,TGCGCCAGCAGCCCCTCCCGGACAGGGCTCTATGGCTACACCTTC
TRBJ2-7,TRBV28,NA,TRBD2,CASRTGTSHILYEQYF,TGTGCCAGCAGGACCGGGACTAGCCATATTCTTTACGAGCAGTACTTC
TRBJ1-5,TRBV10-1,once,NA,CASSSSGNQPQHF,TGCGCCAGCAGCTCGTCAGGCAATCAGCCCCAGCATTTT
TRBJ1-2,TRBV19,few,NA,CASRGIGDGYTF,TGTGCCAGCCGCGGTATAGGGGATGGCTACACCTTC
TRBJ2-2,TRBV5-1,NA,TRBD1,CASRTTGVGTGELFF,TGCGCCAGCAGAACGACAGGGGTTGGCACCGGGGAGCTGTTTTTT
TRBJ1-2,TRBV27,once,TRBD1,CASSYTGGREGYTF,TGTGCCAGCAGTTACACAGGGGGGAGGGAAGGCTACACCTTC
TRBJ2-1,TRBV27,NA,TRBD2,CASSFSGTSGRPYNEQFF,TGTGCCAGCAGTTTCTCCGGGACTAGCGGGAGGCCCTACAATGAGCAGTTCTTC
TRBJ1-2,TRBV5-6,NA,TRBD1,CASSPTGGVKYGYTF,TGTGCCAGCAGCCCGACAGGGGGAGTAAAATATGGCTACACCTTC
TRBJ1-2,TRBV19,NA,TRBD1,CASRTGVYGYTF,TGTGCCAGTCGGACAGGAGTCTATGGCTACACCTTC
TRBJ2-7,TRBV7-9,NA,NA,CASSLYDQGTYEQYF,TGTGCCAGCAGCCTATATGACCAGGGAACCTACGAGCAGTACTTC
TRBJ2-7,TRBV7-2,NA,TRBD1,CASSGLPGQGTYEQYF,TGTGCCAGCAGCGGACTACCGGGACAGGGAACCTACGAGCAGTACTTC
TRBJ2-1,TRBV7-9,few,NA,CASNPPFNEQFF,TGTGCCAGCAACCCCCCGTTTAATGAGCAGTTCTTC
TRBJ2-5,TRBV7-9,NA,TRBD2,CASSPYGGVSSWETQYF,TGTGCCAGCAGCCCATACGGGGGGGTCTCCTCGTGGGAGACCCAGTACTTC
TRBJ1-2,TRBV12-5,few,TRBD1,CASGSVDLTTGQSYGYTF,TGTGCTAGTGGTTCGGTAGACCTAACAACGGGACAGAGCTATGGCTACACCTTC
TRBJ2-5,TRBV27,NA,TRBD2,CASSIGGQETQYF,TGTGCCAGCAGTATCGGGGGGCAAGAGACCCAGTACTTC
TRBJ2-1,TRBV7-9,NA,NA,CASSSRPQPPRNEQFF,TGTGCCAGCAGCTCTCGACCGCAACCCCCGCGCAATGAGCAGTTCTTC
TRBJ2-2,TRBV2,NA,NA,CASKTGRYTGELFF,TGTGCCAGTAAGACAGGGAGGTACACCGGGGAGCTGTTTTTT
TRBJ2-5,TRBV27,NA,TRBD1,CASSLTTGGETQYF,TGTGCCAGCAGTCTCACTACAGGGGGTGAGACCCAGTACTTC
TRBJ1-4,TRBV6-4,NA,NA,CASSPAGGATNEKLFF,TGTGCCAGCAGCCCCGCGGGGGGTGCAACTAATGAAAAACTGTTTTTT
TRBJ2-3,TRBV19,NA,NA,CASSIGGTDTQYF,TGTGCCAGTAGTATAGGGGGCACAGATACGCAGTATTTT
TRBJ2-2,TRBV5-4,NA,TRBD2,CASSSGLVDGELFF,TGTGCCAGCAGCTCGGGACTAGTCGACGGGGAGCTGTTTTTT
TRBJ2-2,TRBV18,NA,NA,CASSLSQMNTGELFF,TGTGCCAGCTCACTGTCACAGATGAACACCGGGGAGCTGTTTTTT
TRBJ2-7,TRBV11-2,NA,TRBD2,CASSLARTSGYYEQYF,TGTGCCAGCAGCTTAGCTAGGACTAGCGGATACTACGAGCAGTACTTC
TRBJ2-1,TRBV19,NA,NA,CASSIIPGEAEQFF,TGTGCCAGTAGTATAATCCCCGGGGAGGCCGAGCAGTTCTTC
TRBJ2-2,TRBV9,NA,NA,CASSVVQSANTGELFF,TGTGCCAGCAGCGTAGTACAGAGCGCGAACACCGGGGAGCTGTTTTTT
TRBJ2-2,TRBV14,NA,NA,CASSQVKTGELFF,TGTGCCAGCAGCCAAGTGAAGACCGGGGAGCTGTTTTTT
TRBJ2-3,TRBV11-2,NA,NA,CASSPTGGTDTQYF,TGTGCCAGCAGCCCCACTGGGGGCACAGATACGCAGTATTTT
TRBJ1-5,TRBV7-2,NA,TRBD1,CASSLVGGTGGAVQPQHF,TGTGCCAGCAGCTTAGTAGGGGGGACAGGGGGCGCCGTTCAGCCCCAGCATTTT